Shown below are 13 T cell receptor beta chains from a single sample sequenced in a study of CD8+CD57+ T cells in acquired aplastic anemia. Sequencing involved patients with CD8+CD57+ cell expansion previously shown by flow cytometry. It was genomic DNA that served as the template for profiling TCR beta VDJ and CDR3. TCRdb used MiXCR to reprocess the reads, holding one entry per CDR3 protein. The repertoire holds about 180,000 distinct CDR3 sequences, with approximately 48% as singletons. The sequenced material came from sorted CD4+, CD8+, or CD8+CD57+ T cells (not recorded which) from PBMCs. These receptors were obtained from a human donor with aplastic anemia.

Many counts were recorded for this clonotype. The chain joins TRBV20-1 to TRBJ1-2; D is unclear. The CDR3 is 13 amino acids. CDR1 is DFQATT, CDR2 SNEGSKA, per germline (reference sequence). Trimming pared 0 bases from V and 12 bases from J, leaving 17 bases between. Here the CDR3 DNA reads TGCAGTGCTAGAGATCGGGTCAGCTTAAGTGACACCTTC. This translates into CSARDRVSLSDTF.

The gene calls are TRBV27 and TRBJ2-7; tentatively, D is TRBD1 or TRBD2 (5 bases each). In germline, CDR1 is MNHEY, CDR2 SMNVEV (reference sequence). This CDR3 has 14 residues. The V end was cut by 4 bases, the J end by 6 bases, with 16 bases between. CDR3: CASSSGTPESEQYF. Written as DNA, the CDR3 is TGTGCCAGCAGTTCGGGGACCCCTGAGAGCGAGCAGTACTTC.

This clonotype was recorded a few times. V usage is TRBV12-3 or TRBV12-4 and J usage is TRBJ2-3; 9 nucleotides align to TRBD1. With V trimmed by 5 bases and J by 0 bases, 15 bases remained unmatched. The CDR3 consists of 19 residues. The CDR3 sequence is CASSPWGQGRIGSTDTQYF. The DNA for the CDR3 is TGTGCCAGCAGTCCCTGGGGACAGGGCCGTATCGGCAGCACAGATACGCAGTATTTT.

This sequence joins TRBV9 and TRBJ2-7; TRBD1 matches 7 bases. The CDR3 runs 14 residues. The trim removed 3 bases at V and 4 bases at J, leaving 7 bases unmatched. CDR1 is SGDLS and CDR2 is YYNGEE in the germline V gene. CDR3: CASSDGTANYEQYF. The CDR3 nucleotides read TGTGCCAGCAGCGATGGGACAGCTAATTACGAGCAGTACTTC. Supplemented by reference TRBV9 and TRBJ2-7, the full variable domain reads DSGVTQTPKHLITATGQRVTLRCSPRSGDLSVYWYQQSLDQGLQFLIQYYNGEERAKGNILERFSAQQFPDLHSELNLSSLELGDSALYFCASSDGTANYEQYFGPGTRLTVT.

The rearrangement joins TRBV5-6 to TRBJ2-7, with D possibly TRBD1 on 6 matching bases. CDR1 SGHDT and CDR2 YYEEEE come from the germline V gene. The CDR3 has 14 residues. V lost 6 bases and J 0 bases, leaving 13 bases between the germline ends. The CDR3 spells CASNPGHRSYEQYF. CDR3 coding DNA: TGTGCCAGCAACCCGGGACATCGCTCCTACGAGCAGTACTTC.

Remarks on this clonotype: One end of the junction does not line up with germline, which may come from a read error. This rearrangement joins TRBV5-1 to TRBJ2-1; TRBD2 matches at 9 bases. The CDR3 runs 16 residues. CDR1 SGHRS and CDR2 YFSETQ come from the germline V gene. The CDR3, as DNA: TGCACCAGCAGCTTGGGACTAGCAGGGTCCTACAATGAGCAGTTCTTC. Translating gives CTSSLGLAGSYNEQFF.

This sequence joins TRBV6-5 and TRBJ1-2; D is possibly TRBD1 (6 bases). The germline CDR1 and CDR2 sequences are MNHEY and SVGAGI. V was trimmed by 4 bases and J by 4 bases, leaving 16 bases between them. The CDR3 has 15 amino acids. The CDR3: CASSSGAENSYGYTF. The CDR3 DNA follows: TGTGCCAGCAGTTCAGGGGCTGAAAACTCCTATGGCTACACCTTC.

This clonotype was observed a handful of times. The gene calls are TRBV2 and TRBJ2-7, with a weak D call TRBD1 (6 bases). Germline loops: CDR1 SNHLY, CDR2 FYNNEI. The CDR3 totals 12 residues. V was pared by 7 bases and J by 5 bases, with 12 bases between. CDR3 in amino acids: CASTATGNEQYF. Here the CDR3 DNA reads TGTGCCAGCACCGCCACAGGGAACGAGCAGTACTTC. The full variable domain, in which reference TRBV2 and TRBJ2-7 provide the parts outside the CDR3, is EPEVTQTPSHQVTQMGQEVILRCVPISNHLYFYWYRQILGQKVEFLVSFYNNEISEKSEIFDDQFSVERPDGSNFTLKIRSTKLEDSAMYFCASTATGNEQYFGPGTRLTVT.

This clonotype was counted ten times or more. The genes are TRBV19 and TRBJ2-1; TRBD2 matches 7 bases. This CDR3 region has 18 residues. V gave up 3 bases and J gave up 6 bases; unmatched junction bases: 17. CDR1 is LNHDA, CDR2 SQIVND, per germline (reference sequence). CDR3: CASSMGRGSQVRSNEQFF. CDR3 in DNA: TGTGCCAGTAGTATGGGGAGGGGTAGTCAAGTTAGGTCCAATGAGCAGTTCTTC. Together with reference TRBV19 and TRBJ2-1, the CDR3 gives the full variable domain: DGGITQSPKYLFRKEGQNVTLSCEQNLNHDAMYWYRQDPGQGLRLIYYSQIVNDFQKGDIAEGYSVSREKKESFPLTVTSAQKNPTAFYLCASSMGRGSQVRSNEQFFGPGTRLTVL.

The rearrangement uses TRBV19 and TRBJ1-2; possible D gene TRBD1, 5 bases. Germline values: CDR1 LNHDA, CDR2 SQIVND (reference sequence). This CDR3 comprises 15 residues. V lost 1 base and J lost 2, with 11 bases in between. CDR3 sequence (DNA): TGTGCCAGTAGTATAGGCTGGGGGTACAACTATGGCTACACCTTC. Translating gives CASSIGWGYNYGYTF.

This clonotype has a handful of counts. The chain is built from TRBV4-3 and TRBJ2-1; no definite D call. V was cut by 0 bases and J by 2 bases, with 8 bases left in between. CDR1 is LGHNA and CDR2 is YSLEER in the germline V gene. This CDR3 has 15 residues. The DNA of the CDR3 is TGCGCCAGCAGCCAAGATGTCGAGACCTACAATGAGCAGTTCTTC. Its translation: CASSQDVETYNEQFF.

This clonotype was seen repeatedly, ten times or more. J is TRBJ2-3 and V is TRBV5-1, with 15 bases that match TRBD2. The germline V gene encodes CDR1 SGHRS and CDR2 YFSETQ. The CDR3 runs 15 residues. Trimming removed 4 bases from V and 4 bases from J; junction bases left unmatched: 1. CDR3 sequence reads: CASSRTSGGADTQYF. The CDR3 DNA follows: TGCGCCAGCAGCCGGACTAGCGGGGGGGCAGATACGCAGTATTTT.

V is TRBV4-1 and J is TRBJ2-7, with D possibly TRBD1 on 6 matching bases. The V and J ends lost 0 bases and 1 base respectively, with 10 bases between them. Germline V gene lookup returns CDR1 MGHRA and CDR2 YSYEKL. CDR3 length: 15 residues. Written as DNA, the CDR3 is TGCGCCAGCAGCCAAGATGACAGGCGATCCTACGAGCAGTACTTC. It translates to CASSQDDRRSYEQYF.